The T cell receptor beta chain described here comes from a study of CD8 T cells in ankylosing spondylitis (dated by TCRdb to the late 2010s). Study-level background: T cell receptor beta repertoires were profiled in healthy donors and ankylosing spondylitis patients so that disease-linked TCR variants could be found. The whole study cohort included 85 to 120 healthy donors and about two dozen ankylosing spondylitis patients. Peripheral blood was sampled, and synovial fluid was also collected from ankylosing spondylitis patients. The paper as a whole reports these results and caveats: The disease-linked clones showed a CD8+ phenotype and occurred at relatively low frequencies in peripheral blood. Some TCR beta motif variants had previously been reported in synovial fluid and blood of reactive arthritis patients, which suggested common disease-initiation mechanisms. Significant enrichment of the disease-linked clones was reported in matched synovial fluid samples from ankylosing spondylitis patients. A TCR beta motif of roughly 8 highly homologous amino acid variants appeared characteristic of blood from ankylosing spondylitis patients.

A note on this clonotype: Its recognized antigen is unknown. Within one base of it there is no much larger clone, and no base qualities were kept.

TCRdb records Illumina HiSeq 2500 as the sequencer. Quantitative 5'-RACE with molecular barcodes was used to prepare TCR beta libraries. As for how the authors treated the data: A new computational method, built on a probabilistic model of VDJ rearrangement, was used to identify disease-linked TCR variants. TCRdb cleaned the public reads at Q25 with fastp, built clones with MiXCR and kept in-frame beta chains. Rows matching on CDR3 protein sequence are summarized as one entry with the most common DNA and genes. These V and J calls originate from TCRdb's pipeline instead of the authors' own analysis. For this sample the table gives around 250,000 distinct CDR3 sequences, of which around 10% were detected only once. Under 7% of the sample is taken by the ten largest. Sequencing was performed on blood, either unsorted or a sorted T cell fraction (not recorded which). The source is a male donor with ankylosing spondylitis or in good health (not recorded which).

The DNA sequence is given as TGTGCCAGCAGCCCCCTTTTTACGAACACCGGGGAGCTGTTTTTT. It is translated as CASSPLFTNTGELFF. Recombination joined TRBV7-7 with TRBJ2-2; the D gene cannot be resolved reliably. Inclusive of the bounding cysteine and phenylalanine, the CDR3 is 15 residues long. Only the CDR3 portion is preserved as DNA: 45 bases, with reading frame beginning at the first base. Looking up the germline V gene (reference sequence) yields CDR1 SSHAT and CDR2 FNYEAQ. The V end loses 5 bases and the J end loses 0 bases, and a stretch of 10 bases separates them.